The present T cell receptor beta chain was sequenced within a study of control samples from healthy donors and cancer patients. J gave up 5 bases and V 3 bases, and 5 bases lay outside the gene matches. The CDR3 is 15 amino acids. Germline CDR1 SGHTA, CDR2 FQGNSA. Assay used: immunoSEQ multiplex PCR; TCRdb lists only in-frame clones, some missing. The sample shows tens of thousands of clones, approximately 91% of them seen only once. Material: PBMCs. This chain uses TRBV7-2 with TRBJ1-1, with 11 bases lining up with TRBD1. The receptor was isolated from a woman between 45 and 65 years old with colorectal cancer. CDR3 sequence: CASSFRDRGMTEAFF. CDR3 in DNA: TGTGCCAGCAGCTTCAGGGACAGGGGGATGACTGAAGCTTTCTTT.